The 6 T cell receptor beta chains in this list originate from one sample, sequenced in a study of human T cells and chemical hapten exposure. TCRdb reanalysed the RACE reads using MiXCR and keeps one entry per CDR3 protein. The table shows fewer than 200,000 distinct CDR3 sequences, with roughly a quarter occurring only once. Documented time point: patch test 3, about 24 weeks after DPC sensitization. Treatment indicated: therapeutic diphenylcyclopropenone sensitization with weekly scalp DPC. Specimen: whole blood, collected in connection with sensitization to the hapten diphenylcyclopropenone (DPC). The receptors were sampled from a woman aged 18-29 years with alopecia areata. Some clones in this sample may be carry-over from other donors' samples.

The rearrangement joins TRBV2 to TRBJ2-3; 11 bases map to TRBD2. This CDR3 is built from 14 residues. With 8 bases clipped from V and 1 base from J, the junction kept 2 bases outside the gene matches. Per germline, CDR1 SNHLY and CDR2 FYNNEI. CDR3 sequence reads: CASPGLAGTDTQYF. The DNA for the CDR3 is TGTGCCAGCCCGGGACTAGCGGGCACAGATACGCAGTATTTT. The full variable domain, with the rest looked up from reference TRBV2 and TRBJ2-3, is EPEVTQTPSHQVTQMGQEVILRCVPISNHLYFYWYRQILGQKVEFLVSFYNNEISEKSEIFDDQFSVERPDGSNFTLKIRSTKLEDSAMYFCASPGLAGTDTQYFGPGTRLTVL.

The chain carries TRBV28 and TRBJ1-4, with 9 bases identical to TRBD1. V was clipped by 5 bases and J by 4 bases; unmatched bases: 11. This CDR3 has 17 amino acids. CDR1 and CDR2 (germline): MDHEN, SYDVKM. The CDR3 is CASSPGQGYSLNEKLFF. DNA for the CDR3: TGTGCCAGCAGTCCCGGACAGGGGTACTCACTTAATGAAAAACTGTTTTTT.

V gene TRBV6-2 or TRBV6-3 combines with J gene TRBJ2-7, with 7 bases lining up with TRBD1. The germline gives CDR1 MNHEY, CDR2 SVGEGT. CDR3 length: 14 residues. The ends lost 4 bases at V and 0 bases at J; junction bases unmatched: 3. The DNA of the CDR3 is TGTGCCAGCAGTTGGGACAGCTCCTCCTACGAGCAGTACTTC. Protein sequence: CASSWDSSSYEQYF.

The rearrangement links TRBV4-3 to TRBJ2-1; D is uncertain. This CDR3 contains 15 residues. The ends were cut back, 0 bases at V and 0 bases at J, with 6 bases in the middle. Germline-derived CDR1 and CDR2 are LGHNA and YSLEER. CDR3 sequence: CASSQDQASYNEQFF. The CDR3 DNA follows: TGCGCCAGCAGCCAAGACCAGGCCTCCTACAATGAGCAGTTCTTC.

The chain employs TRBV4-3 and TRBJ2-1; D tentatively fits TRBD1 or TRBD2 (6 bases each). Germline assignment: CDR1 LGHNA and CDR2 YSLEER. Trimming took off 6 bases at V and 10 bases at J, with 13 bases between the two ends. CDR3 length equals 12 residues. CDR3 DNA: TGCGCCAGCAGGGGGTTCGGGGGCGAGCAGTTCTTC. Translating gives CASRGFGGEQFF.

The rearrangement links TRBV7-2 to TRBJ2-5, with 8 bases identical to TRBD2. Trimming cost V 4 bases and J 5 bases; bases outside gene matches: 6. Germline lookup yields CDR1 SGHTA and CDR2 FQGNSA. This CDR3 is built from 14 residues. CDR3 DNA sequence: TGTGCCAGCAGCTCGCTAACGGGGGGGGAGACCCAGTACTTC. It translates to CASSSLTGGETQYF.